The 17 T cell receptor beta chains given below trace back to one sample, sequenced in a study of regulatory T cells in long-lasting Graves disease. Both iRepertoire HTBI primers and Arm-PCR of CDR3 regions were used to build the TCR beta libraries. TCRdb reprocessed the multiplex PCR reads with MiXCR, giving one entry per CDR3 protein. The table lists 650,000 to 850,000 distinct CDR3 sequences, around 32% of them singletons. Time point: persistent/refractory GD, antithyroid drugs over 5 years with positive TRAb. PBMC-derived RNA was used for the TCR library. Sequencing used peripheral blood mononuclear cells (PBMCs), obtained when the disease was refractory, from a patient treated with antithyroid drugs. The receptors here all came from a female donor with Graves disease.

This clonotype was counted many times. V usage is TRBV2 and J usage is TRBJ1-1; D ambiguous. There are 14 residues in the CDR3. Germline values: CDR1 SNHLY, CDR2 FYNNEI. Trimming took off 3 bases at V and 3 bases at J, with 11 bases between the two ends. The CDR3 loop reads CASSEGVWDTEAFF. The CDR3 coding sequence is TGTGCCAGCAGTGAGGGAGTTTGGGACACTGAAGCTTTCTTT. Complete variable domain (other parts from reference TRBV2 and TRBJ1-1): EPEVTQTPSHQVTQMGQEVILRCVPISNHLYFYWYRQILGQKVEFLVSFYNNEISEKSEIFDDQFSVERPDGSNFTLKIRSTKLEDSAMYFCASSEGVWDTEAFFGQGTRLTVV.

This clonotype was observed a few times. The chain carries TRBV5-4 and TRBJ2-2, with D perhaps assigned TRBD1 or TRBD2 (6 bases each). Germline CDR1 is SGHNT and CDR2 is YYREEE (reference sequence). V shed 0 bases and J shed 1 base, with 13 bases lying between them. This CDR3 spans 17 amino acids. DNA of the CDR3: TGTGCCAGCAGCTTGGCGGGGGCTAGCGTGAACACCGGGGAGCTGTTTTTT. This translates into CASSLAGASVNTGELFF.

Only a few counts were recorded for this clonotype. V and J are TRBV20-1 and TRBJ1-6; possibly TRBD1 for D (6 bases). The germline V and J ends were trimmed by 5 bases and 7 bases, with 15 bases remaining between them. Germline CDR1 reads DFQATT; CDR2 reads SNEGSKA (reference sequence). This CDR3 spans 14 amino acids. The CDR3 is CSASHRDDNSPLHF. As DNA, the CDR3 is TGCAGTGCTTCCCACAGGGATGACAATTCACCCCTCCACTTT.

The rearrangement uses TRBV30 and TRBJ2-7, with 7 positions matching TRBD1. V was pared by 5 bases and J by 1 base, with 5 bases of the junction left unmatched. Germline loops: CDR1 GTSNPN, CDR2 SVGIG (reference sequence). CDR3 size: 13 residues. The CDR3, as DNA: TGTGCCTGGGGTTCGGGACAGTCCTACGAGCAGTACTTC. Translated: CAWGSGQSYEQYF.

This clonotype was seen many times. The V call is TRBV30, the J call TRBJ1-3; D unresolved. The V gene lost 3 bases and the J gene lost 7 bases, with 7 bases spanning the gap. The CDR3 is 11 amino acids. The germline gives CDR1 GTSNPN, CDR2 SVGIG (reference sequence). The CDR3 sequence is CAWSERNTIYF. CDR3 bases: TGTGCCTGGAGCGAGAGGAACACCATATATTTT.

This clonotype was seen only a few times. V usage is TRBV12-3 or TRBV12-4 and J usage is TRBJ1-2, with 10 bases that match TRBD1. The CDR3 sequence is 15 residues long. The V gene end was trimmed by 6 bases and the J gene end by 4 bases; junction bases not matched to a gene: 8. CDR3 sequence (DNA): TGTGCCAGCAGAACCGGGACAGGGGACTCCTATGGCTACACCTTC. This gives the protein CASRTGTGDSYGYTF.

This clonotype was seen a handful of times. The CDR3 DNA reads TGTGCCAGCAGCCGTACAGATCACTATGGCTACACCTTC. This sequence encodes CASSRTDHYGYTF. The chain recombines TRBV14 with TRBJ1-2; unclear D gene. V lost 4 bases, J lost 3 bases, and 9 bases lay in between. Germline V CDR1 and CDR2: SGHDN, FVKESK. The CDR3 spans 13 residues.

This clonotype was seen just once. A much larger clonotype is one base distant, so this may be a read error. The gene calls are TRBV2 and TRBJ1-5; D unclear. The germline gives CDR1 SNHLY, CDR2 FYNNEI. The CDR3 sequence is 13 residues long. V was cut by 3 bases and J by 6 bases, with 9 bases left in between. CDR3 coding DNA: TGTGCCAGCAGTGATAGGTGGTCTCAGCCCCAGCATTTT. This codes for CASSDRWSQPQHF.

This clonotype was picked up many times. This sequence joins TRBV2 and TRBJ1-5; 9 bases align to TRBD1. CDR3 size: 15 residues. The V segment lost 4 bases and the J segment 4 bases; nucleotides outside the gene matches: 5. CDR1 and CDR2 (germline): SNHLY, FYNNEI. CDR3 in DNA: TGTGCCAGCAGTGTGCCGGGACAGGGTAATCAGCCCCAGCATTTT. Encoded protein: CASSVPGQGNQPQHF.

This clonotype was picked up a small number of times. V and J are TRBV19 and TRBJ1-5; TRBD1 matches at 10 bases. CDR1 LNHDA and CDR2 SQIVND come from the germline V gene (reference sequence). The CDR3 has 17 amino acids. With 7 bases clipped from V and 2 bases from J, the junction kept 11 bases outside the gene matches. CDR3 region: CASNMGQGLIGNQPQHF. CDR3 DNA: TGTGCCAGTAATATGGGACAGGGGTTGATTGGCAATCAGCCCCAGCATTTT.

The CDR3, as DNA: TGTGCCAGCAGCCGGACAGGGTGGAACACTGAAGCTTTCTTT. It is translated as CASSRTGWNTEAFF. The rearrangement links TRBV12-3 or TRBV12-4 to TRBJ1-1; TRBD1 matches at 8 bases. CDR3 size: 14 residues. After removal of 6 bases from V and 1 base from J, the junction contained 4 bases not matched to a gene.

This clonotype has at least ten counts. V gene TRBV2 combines with J gene TRBJ1-1; the D gene is possibly TRBD1 (6 bases). The V and J ends lost 2 bases and 0 bases respectively, with 10 bases between them. The CDR3 has 15 residues. Germline lookup yields CDR1 SNHLY and CDR2 FYNNEI. CDR3 amino acids: CASSELGQLNTEAFF. DNA for the CDR3: TGTGCCAGCAGTGAATTGGGACAACTGAACACTGAAGCTTTCTTT. The variable domain in full, completed from reference TRBV2 and TRBJ1-1, reads EPEVTQTPSHQVTQMGQEVILRCVPISNHLYFYWYRQILGQKVEFLVSFYNNEISEKSEIFDDQFSVERPDGSNFTLKIRSTKLEDSAMYFCASSELGQLNTEAFFGQGTRLTVV.

This chain joins TRBV11-2 and TRBJ2-7, with D perhaps TRBD1 (8 bases). Germline V lookup: CDR1 SGHAT, CDR2 FQNNGV. V dropped 5 bases and J dropped 4 bases, with 18 bases sitting between them. The CDR3 runs 15 residues. The CDR3 protein is CASSHTGGGRYEQYF. Written as DNA, the CDR3 is TGTGCCAGCAGCCATACAGGGGGGGGGAGATACGAGCAGTACTTC.

Remarks on this clonotype: Mismatch with germline at one junction end may stem from a read error. The CDR3, as DNA: TGTGCCAGCAGCTTCGGGAGACAGGGTAGCACTGAAGCTTCCTTT. Protein sequence: CASSFGRQGSTEASF. The gene calls are TRBV7-9 and TRBJ1-1; TRBD1 agrees at 7 bases. The CDR3 length is 15 residues. From germline, CDR1 is SEHNR and CDR2 FQNEAQ (reference sequence).

V and J are TRBV6-2 or TRBV6-3 and TRBJ2-7; D could derive from TRBD1 or TRBD2 (5 bases each). The V gene's germline CDR1 is MNHEY and CDR2 SVGEGT. There are 15 residues in the CDR3. V lost 5 bases, J lost 5 bases, and 19 bases lay in between. Written as DNA, the CDR3 is TGTGCCAGCAGTGGGGGACCTAGGATTTCGGACGAGCAGTACTTC. This gives the protein CASSGGPRISDEQYF.

This clonotype has at least ten counts. J is TRBJ1-5 and V is TRBV11-2, with TRBD1 as a possible D gene (5 bases). V was cut by 1 base and J by 5 bases, with 12 bases left in between. The CDR3 sequence is 15 residues long. CDR1 is SGHAT, CDR2 FQNNGV, per germline. The CDR3 sequence: CASSLGTRGDQPQHF. In DNA form, the CDR3 reads TGTGCCAGCAGCTTAGGGACACGGGGGGATCAGCCCCAGCATTTT.

The chain is built from TRBV5-1 and TRBJ2-1; 8 bases are a match to TRBD2. Per germline, CDR1 SGHRS and CDR2 YFSETQ. This CDR3 spans 17 amino acids. J gave up 6 bases and V 0 bases, and 11 bases lay outside the gene matches. CDR3 DNA: TGCGCCAGCAGCTTGGTGGGAGCGGGAGTTCTCGGCAATGAGCAGTTCTTC. Amino acid sequence: CASSLVGAGVLGNEQFF.